The following is a T cell receptor (beta chain) sequence with its context. The antigen is undetermined. Other DNA sequences from this sample encode an identical CDR3 as well. This CDR3 contains 15 residues. Germline V CDR1 and CDR2: MDHEN, SYDVKM. The ends lost 5 bases at V and 1 base at J; junction bases unmatched: 4. The data originate from a study of shared clonotypes between healthy human individuals. Study-wide findings and caveats: Represented genetic and exposure-history diversity was restricted by having few donors. Sorted-subset samples were not fully sequenced, rarefaction indicated.

In the authors' workflow: Owing to the provision of junction-only sequences devoid of quality scores by immunoSEQ, filtering differed. Sequencing used immunoSEQ multiplex PCR; TCRdb keeps in-frame clones, though not all of them. D and trimming were read from the DNA, whereas the V and J calls and clone size are those reported in that table. The table includes 2 million to 2.5 million clones, 90% to 95% detected once. The chain couples TRBV28 to TRBJ2-2; 7 bases fit TRBD1. This TCR derives from a man in his late teens or twenties in good health. Some clones in this sample may be carry-over from other donors' samples. Material: naive CD4+ T cells from PBMCs. The subset here: CD45RA+ positively selected. The CDR3 nucleotides are TGTGCCAGCAGTGCAGGGGGTAGGAACACCGGGGAGCTGTTTTTT. Amino acids: CASSAGGRNTGELFF.